Detailed here is one TCR beta chain. Its cognate antigen is unknown. The V end lost 5 bases, the J end lost 6 bases, and 13 bases lay between the germline ends. The length of the CDR3 is 13 residues. The germline CDR1 and CDR2 sequences are SGHAT and FQDESV (reference sequence). These data are taken from a study of immune heterogeneity within non-small cell lung tumors. Amplifying TCR beta CDR3 involved multiplex PCR carried out with 32 V and 13 J primers. TCRdb fed the multiplex PCR reads into MiXCR, producing one record per CDR3 protein. The table lists 4,000 to 4,500 distinct CDR3 sequences, 27% of them singletons, with approximately 13% in the top ten. Template input was genomic DNA from bulk tumor (around 600 ng per sample). Several biopsies per primary tumor were taken during surgery, spaced as far apart as possible. Enrolled individuals presented with untreated, newly diagnosed non-small cell lung cancer and received curative surgery.

Overall study results and limits: Largely, high-frequency T-cell receptor beta clonotypes differed from one individual patient to another.

The sample taken for sequencing was lung tumor tissue. The V gene is TRBV11-1, the J gene TRBJ2-5; D might be TRBD1 or TRBD2, each matching 6 bases. This receptor was obtained from a man in his fifties or sixties with non-small cell lung cancer. As DNA, the CDR3 is TGTGCCAGCAGCCCGAGGGGGGTCCAGACCCAGTACTTC. It yields the protein CASSPRGVQTQYF. Looking up the rest from reference TRBV11-1 and TRBJ2-5 gives the full variable domain: EAEVAQSPRYKITEKSQAVAFWCDPISGHATLYWYRQILGQGPELLVQFQDESVVDDSQLPKDRFSAERLKGVDSTLKIQPAELGDSAMYLCASSPRGVQTQYFGPGTRLLVL.